This T cell receptor beta chain was identified in a study of beta chain features in type 1 diabetes. Overall study findings and caveats: Shorter TCRB CDR3s, moderately but significantly so, were found in Type 1 diabetes patients in all four CD4+ subsets.

Expressed TCRB transcripts were sequenced after all isolated RNA was converted to cDNA. Clones were sequenced by immunoSEQ multiplex PCR, and TCRdb holds only the in-frame ones, with some missing. The sample yields hundreds of thousands of clones, around an eighth seen once. This clone was counted a few times. Its antigen is still unknown. The sample consisted of naive CD4+ T cells from blood. The clonotype originates from a man aged 18 to 30 with type 1 diabetes.

CDR3: CATAGLTANTEAFF. The CDR3 DNA is TGTGCCACTGCGGGGCTTACGGCGAACACTGAAGCTTTCTTT. The rearrangement uses TRBV19 and TRBJ1-1, with D maybe TRBD1 (5 bases). V dropped 10 bases and J dropped 1 base, with 16 bases sitting between them. The length of the CDR3 is 14 residues. Germline CDR1 and CDR2: LNHDA and SQIVND (reference sequence).